Below, 9 T cell receptor beta chains from the same sample are listed, as sequenced in a study of T cell clones after liver transplantation (dated by TCRdb to between 2019 and 2020). Interpreted using the paper, the time point label stands for: pre-transplant. Receptor amplification or capture employed the immunoSEQ multiplex PCR assay. Held by TCRdb, this immuneACCESS table contains in-frame sequences only and omits some clones. Under half of the omission traces to an unresolved V gene where checked; the cause of the rest is unknown. For this sample the table gives roughly 57,000 clones, of which 70% to 75% were detected only once. Of the sample, over 14% is held by the ten largest clones. Source: CD4+ T cells from blood, taken before liver transplant. These receptors came from a human donor who received a liver transplant.

The DNA of the CDR3 is TGTGCCAGTCACCTGGGGGGAACTGAAGCTTTCTTT. Translated, it gives CASHLGGTEAFF. V is TRBV19 and J is TRBJ1-1; possible D gene TRBD1, 5 bases. The CDR3 is made up of 12 amino acids. V gave up 8 bases and J gave up 5 bases, with 12 bases separating them. Germline V gives CDR1 LNHDA, CDR2 SQIVND (reference sequence).

This chain uses TRBV28 with TRBJ2-7; D may be TRBD2 (7 bases). The CDR3 runs to 15 residues. Germline V CDR1 and CDR2: MDHEN, SYDVKM. V gave up 6 bases and J gave up 2 bases, with 17 bases separating them. CDR3 protein: CASRILGGPTYEQYF. The DNA for the CDR3 is TGTGCCAGCAGGATTCTGGGGGGGCCTACCTACGAGCAGTACTTC.

The chain is built from TRBV27 and TRBJ1-6; D perhaps matches TRBD1 (5 bases). Germline-derived CDR1 and CDR2 are MNHEY and SMNVEV (reference sequence). V was shortened by 6 bases and J by 9 bases, with 18 bases between the two germline ends. The CDR3 is 15 residues long. CDR3 sequence (DNA): TGTGCCAGCAGGGCCCGCGGGGCGAGTACTTCACCCCTCCACTTT. Amino acids: CASRARGASTSPLHF.

V and J are TRBV18 and TRBJ2-7, with TRBD1 identical over 8 bases. Trimming took 3 bases from V and 0 from J; bases not matched to a gene: 7. The CDR3 sequence is 16 residues long. Germline V gene sequence: CDR1 KGHSH, CDR2 LQKENI. The CDR3 reads CASSPDRAYTSYEQYF. The CDR3 coding sequence is TGTGCCAGCTCACCGGACAGGGCCTATACCTCCTACGAGCAGTACTTC. The whole variable domain, remainder taken from reference TRBV18 and TRBJ2-7, is NAGVMQNPRHLVRRRGQEARLRCSPMKGHSHVYWYRQLPEEGLKFMVYLQKENIIDESGMPKERFSAEFPKEGPSILRIQQVVRGDSAAYFCASSPDRAYTSYEQYFGPGTRLTVT.

The chain uses TRBV21-1 and TRBJ1-5; the table names TRBD1, a call not compared with the DNA. TRBV21-1 is labeled a pseudogene. This CDR3 has 16 residues. The CDR3 sequence: CASSKDSRIDNQPQHF. The CDR3 DNA sequence: TGTGCCAGCAGCAAAGACTCCAGGATAGACAATCAGCCCCAGCATTTT.

The CDR3 DNA follows: TGTGCCTGGAGGTCCACAGGAGATAACTATGGCTACACCTTC. As protein: CAWRSTGDNYGYTF. The genes are TRBV30 and TRBJ1-2, with D tentatively TRBD1 (5 bases). From germline, CDR1 is GTSNPN and CDR2 SVGIG (reference sequence). The CDR3 has 14 residues. Trimming removed 3 bases from V and 1 base from J, with 12 bases in between.

This sequence joins TRBV4-2 and TRBJ1-1; the match to TRBD1 covers 9 bases. J gave up 5 bases and V 5 bases, and 12 bases lay outside the gene matches. CDR3 length: 16 residues. Looked up from germline, CDR1 is LGHNA and CDR2 is YNFKEQ. DNA of the CDR3: TGTGCCAGCAGCTCTGGGGGGGGACAGGGCGGGACTGAAGCTTTCTTT. Translating gives CASSSGGGQGGTEAFF.

The table lists this clone with many counts. In nucleotides, the CDR3 is TGTGCCAGTAGTCCGGCCCGGGGGGCCGGTGGTTACGAGCAGTACTTC. This encodes CASSPARGAGGYEQYF. This sequence joins TRBV19 and TRBJ2-7; TRBD2 might be the D (7 bases). CDR3 length: 16 residues. Looked up from germline, CDR1 is LNHDA and CDR2 is SQIVND (reference sequence). V lost 5 bases, J lost 4 bases, and 21 bases lay in between.

This clone was counted a single time. The V and J genes are TRBV27 and TRBJ2-1; 9 nucleotides agree with TRBD2. Germline V gives CDR1 MNHEY, CDR2 SMNVEV (reference sequence). The V and J ends lost 5 bases and 10 bases, in that order; junction bases with no gene match: 15. The CDR3 loop spans 16 amino acids. The CDR3 nucleotides are TGTGCCAGCAGTCCAAGGGGACTAGCTGAGCCAGAAGAGCAGTTCTTC. This sequence encodes CASSPRGLAEPEEQFF.